This T cell receptor (beta chain) was profiled in a study of beta chain features in type 1 diabetes. Overall study context: Patients and healthy donors were similar in age, gender and cell yields.

The CDR3 is 13 residues long. Germline V gene data show CDR1 as SNHLY and CDR2 as FYNNEI. With 8 bases removed from V and 12 bases from J, the gap between germline ends came to 22 bases. Broader study findings: The similarity of naive, central memory and Treg TCRB repertoires appeared greater among patients than among healthy donors. At VDJ recombination sites, type 1 diabetes patients had fewer insertions and more deleted nucleotides.

This clone was recorded at least ten times. What it binds is unknown. Via CD45RO/CCR7/CD25/CD127/CD95/CD27, cells of the CD4+ naive, central memory, regulatory and stem cell-like memory subsets were sorted. TCRB transcripts that were expressed got sequenced, as all of the isolated RNA had been reverse transcribed. This table comes from immunoSEQ multiplex PCR, and its TCRdb copy is limited to in-frame clones, with some not included. Of about 290,000 clones listed, approximately 8% are singletons. The chain employs TRBV2 and TRBJ1-2; D perhaps matches TRBD1 (6 bases). Sample: central memory CD4+ T cells from blood. The sequence came from a young woman in good health. CDR3 region: CASARQIDRRNTF. The CDR3 DNA sequence: TGTGCCAGCGCACGCCAAATTGACAGGCGCAACACCTTC.